The T cell receptor beta chain under discussion was sequenced for a study of blood T cell repertoires in COVID-19. The repertoire was sequenced with immunoSEQ multiplex PCR; TCRdb's copy has only in-frame clones and lacks some. The sample yields approximately 240,000 clones, 80% to 90% seen once. V was shortened by 6 bases and J by 2 bases, with 14 bases between the two germline ends. CDR3 length equals 15 residues. Looked up from germline, CDR1 is SGHNT and CDR2 is YYREEE (reference sequence). The TCR was taken from a man aged 50 to 60 with acute or convalescent COVID-19. Sequencing input: peripheral blood. V gene TRBV5-4 combines with J gene TRBJ2-2, with a tentative D call TRBD2 (6 bases). CDR3 DNA sequence: TGTGCCAGCAACCCGGGAGCAGGCAACACCGGGGAGCTGTTTTTT. It codes for CASNPGAGNTGELFF.